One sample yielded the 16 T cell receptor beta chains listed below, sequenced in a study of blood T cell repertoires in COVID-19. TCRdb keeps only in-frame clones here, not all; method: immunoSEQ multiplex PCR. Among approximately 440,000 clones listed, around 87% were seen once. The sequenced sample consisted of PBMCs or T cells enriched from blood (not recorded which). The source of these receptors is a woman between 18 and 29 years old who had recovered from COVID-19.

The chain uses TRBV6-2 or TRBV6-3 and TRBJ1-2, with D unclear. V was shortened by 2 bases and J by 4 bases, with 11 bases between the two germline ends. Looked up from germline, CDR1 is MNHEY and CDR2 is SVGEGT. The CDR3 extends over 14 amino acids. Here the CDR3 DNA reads TGTGCCAGCAGTTACCTGGAGAGCGGCTATGGCTACACCTTC. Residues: CASSYLESGYGYTF.

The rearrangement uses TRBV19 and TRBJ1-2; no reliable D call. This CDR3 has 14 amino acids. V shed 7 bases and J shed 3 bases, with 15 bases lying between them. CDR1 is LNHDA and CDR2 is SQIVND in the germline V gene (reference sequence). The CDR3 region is CASNDGRLDYGYTF. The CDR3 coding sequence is TGTGCCAGTAATGATGGGCGTTTGGACTATGGCTACACCTTC. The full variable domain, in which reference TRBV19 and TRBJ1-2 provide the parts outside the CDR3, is DGGITQSPKYLFRKEGQNVTLSCEQNLNHDAMYWYRQDPGQGLRLIYYSQIVNDFQKGDIAEGYSVSREKKESFPLTVTSAQKNPTAFYLCASNDGRLDYGYTFGSGTRLTVV.

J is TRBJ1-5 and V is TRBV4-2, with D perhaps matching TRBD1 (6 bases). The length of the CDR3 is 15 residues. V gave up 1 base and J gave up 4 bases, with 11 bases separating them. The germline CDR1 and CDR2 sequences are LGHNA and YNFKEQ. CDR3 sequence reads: CASSQGLQGNQPQHF. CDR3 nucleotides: TGTGCCAGCAGCCAAGGATTACAGGGAAATCAGCCCCAGCATTTT.

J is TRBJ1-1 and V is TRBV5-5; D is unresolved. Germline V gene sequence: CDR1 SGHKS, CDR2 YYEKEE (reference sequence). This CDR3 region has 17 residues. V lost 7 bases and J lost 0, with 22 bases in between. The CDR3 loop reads CASSLGGGRLVNTEAFF. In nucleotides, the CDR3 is TGTGCCAGCTCCCTTGGAGGAGGACGGTTAGTGAACACTGAAGCTTTCTTT.

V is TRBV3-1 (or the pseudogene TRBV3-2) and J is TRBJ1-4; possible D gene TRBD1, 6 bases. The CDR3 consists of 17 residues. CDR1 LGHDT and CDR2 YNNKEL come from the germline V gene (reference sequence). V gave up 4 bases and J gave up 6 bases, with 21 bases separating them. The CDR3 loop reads CASSRPSRGKYDEKLFF. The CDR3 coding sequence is TGTGCCAGCAGCCGTCCCTCGAGGGGGAAATACGATGAAAAACTGTTTTTT.

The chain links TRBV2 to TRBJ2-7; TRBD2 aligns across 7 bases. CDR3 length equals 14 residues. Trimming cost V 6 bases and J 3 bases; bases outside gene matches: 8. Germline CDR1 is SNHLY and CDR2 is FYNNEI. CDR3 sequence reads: CASRAGGSYYEQYF. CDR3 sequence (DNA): TGTGCCAGCAGGGCCGGGGGGTCTTACTACGAGCAGTACTTC.

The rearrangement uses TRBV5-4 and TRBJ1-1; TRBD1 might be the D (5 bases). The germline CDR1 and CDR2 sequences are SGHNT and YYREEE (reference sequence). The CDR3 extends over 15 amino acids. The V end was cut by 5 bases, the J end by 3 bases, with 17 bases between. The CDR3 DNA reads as TGTGCCAGCAGTTCAGGCGGCAGGGCCGACACTGAAGCTTTCTTT. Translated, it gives CASSSGGRADTEAFF.

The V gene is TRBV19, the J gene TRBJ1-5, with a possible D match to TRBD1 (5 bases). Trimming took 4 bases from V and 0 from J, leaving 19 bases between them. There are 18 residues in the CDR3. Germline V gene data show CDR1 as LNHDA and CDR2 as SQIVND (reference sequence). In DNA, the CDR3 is TGTGCCAGTAGTAAGGGAGGGGCAGTATGGTATAGCAATCAGCCCCAGCATTTT. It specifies CASSKGGAVWYSNQPQHF.

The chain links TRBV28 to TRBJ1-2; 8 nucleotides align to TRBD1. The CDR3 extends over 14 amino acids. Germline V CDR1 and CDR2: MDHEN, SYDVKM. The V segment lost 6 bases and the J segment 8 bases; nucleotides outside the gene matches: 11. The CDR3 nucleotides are TGTGCCAGCAGCCAAACCGACAGGGGTAACGGCTACACCTTC. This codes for CASSQTDRGNGYTF.

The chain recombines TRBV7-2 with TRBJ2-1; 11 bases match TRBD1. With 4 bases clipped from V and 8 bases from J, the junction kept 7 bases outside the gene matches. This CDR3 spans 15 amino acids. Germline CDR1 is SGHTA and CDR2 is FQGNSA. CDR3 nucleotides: TGTGCCAGCAGCTCCGGGACAGGGGGTACGGATGAGCAGTTCTTC. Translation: CASSSGTGGTDEQFF.

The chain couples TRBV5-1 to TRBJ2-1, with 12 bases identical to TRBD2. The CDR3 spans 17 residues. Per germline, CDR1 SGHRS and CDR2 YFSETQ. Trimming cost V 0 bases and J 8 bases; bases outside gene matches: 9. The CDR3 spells CASSLVLAGGLEDEQFF. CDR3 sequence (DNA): TGCGCCAGCAGCTTGGTTCTAGCGGGGGGGCTAGAGGATGAGCAGTTCTTC.

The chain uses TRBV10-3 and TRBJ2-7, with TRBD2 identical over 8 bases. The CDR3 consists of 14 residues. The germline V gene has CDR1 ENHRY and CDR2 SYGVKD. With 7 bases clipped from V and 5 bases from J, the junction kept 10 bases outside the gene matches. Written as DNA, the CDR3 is TGTGCCATCACCTCACGGGAGGGAAACAACGAGCAGTACTTC. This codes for CAITSREGNNEQYF.

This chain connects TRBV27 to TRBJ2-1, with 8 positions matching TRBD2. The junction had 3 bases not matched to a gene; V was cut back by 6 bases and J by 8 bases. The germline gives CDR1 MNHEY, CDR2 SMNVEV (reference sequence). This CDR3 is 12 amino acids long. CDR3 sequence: CASRIGGDEQFF. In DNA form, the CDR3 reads TGTGCCAGCAGGATCGGGGGGGATGAGCAGTTCTTC.

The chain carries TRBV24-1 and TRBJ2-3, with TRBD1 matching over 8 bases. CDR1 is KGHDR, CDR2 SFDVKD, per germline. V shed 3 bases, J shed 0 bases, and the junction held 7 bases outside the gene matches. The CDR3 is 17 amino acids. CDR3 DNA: TGTGCCACCAGTGATCCATCGACAGGGGAAAGCACAGATACGCAGTATTTT. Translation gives CATSDPSTGESTDTQYF.

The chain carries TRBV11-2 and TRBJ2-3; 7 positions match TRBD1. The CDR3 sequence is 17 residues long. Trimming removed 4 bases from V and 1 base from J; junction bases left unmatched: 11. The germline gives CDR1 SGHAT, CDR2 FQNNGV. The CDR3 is CASSSGRGQKGTDTQYF. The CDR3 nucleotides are TGTGCCAGCAGCTCAGGAAGGGGGCAAAAGGGCACAGATACGCAGTATTTT.

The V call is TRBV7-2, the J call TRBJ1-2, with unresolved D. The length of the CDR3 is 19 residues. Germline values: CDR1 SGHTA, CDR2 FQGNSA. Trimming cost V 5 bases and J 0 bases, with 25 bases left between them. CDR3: CASSPLTFKPLNTNYGYTF. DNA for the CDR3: TGTGCCAGCAGCCCCCTCACGTTCAAGCCTCTAAATACTAACTATGGCTACACCTTC.